Here is one T cell receptor beta chain with its context. What it binds is not known. This entry is derived from a study of cytomegalovirus exposure and HLA in healthy donors. Study results and caveats: There were reportedly fewer N-insertions in an Asian-associated ancestry cluster than the approximately 640-donor mean, in a later analysis. When analyzed later, the rates of TCR association showed variation by HLA locus, with DRB1 the most and HLA-C the fewest.

This CDR3 is built from 13 residues. Trimming left V 5 bases short and J 1 base short, with 11 bases between. Germline V gene lookup returns CDR1 GTSNPN and CDR2 SVGIG (reference sequence). Healthy bone marrow donors made up the donors. Donors sampled were nominally healthy, though unrecorded immune exposures were likely. Use of 60 Vbeta and 13 Jbeta primers characterized the PCR. The method was immunoSEQ multiplex PCR; TCRdb's version includes in-frame clones alone and lacks a portion of them. The sample lists about 170,000 clones, under 80% occurring once. This clonotype was obtained from a man aged 40-55 years in good health and CMV-seronegative. The sample was PBMCs. V is TRBV30 and J is TRBJ1-1; D perhaps matches TRBD1 (5 bases). DNA of the CDR3: TGTGCCTGGCAATCCACAGGGAACACTGAAGCTTTCTTT. Protein: CAWQSTGNTEAFF.